The 28 T cell receptor beta chains below come from one sample, sequenced in a study of T cells after yellow fever vaccination. TCRdb reprocessed the 5' RACE reads via MiXCR and lists one record per CDR3 protein. The sample has fewer than 500,000 distinct CDR3 sequences; around 20% are singletons. The sequenced sample was PBMCs, obtained before the yellow fever booster vaccination. The source is a man in his late teens or twenties who received the YFV17D yellow fever vaccine.

This clonotype showed up just a few times. V usage is TRBV4-2 and J usage is TRBJ2-5; possible D gene TRBD1, 5 bases. The CDR3 extends over 15 amino acids. V was shortened by 1 base and J by 5 bases, with 14 bases between the two germline ends. Germline lookup yields CDR1 LGHNA and CDR2 YNFKEQ. In nucleotides, the CDR3 is TGTGCCAGCAGCCAAGGGCGTCTGGGGCAGGAGACCCAGTACTTC. It is translated as CASSQGRLGQETQYF.

This sequence joins TRBV7-2 and TRBJ2-3, with 13 bases aligning to TRBD2. After removal of 6 bases from V and 3 bases from J, the junction contained 3 bases not matched to a gene. There are 15 residues in the CDR3. Germline V gene data show CDR1 as SGHTA and CDR2 as FQGNSA. CDR3 region: CASRLTSGGTDTQYF. CDR3 sequence (DNA): TGTGCCAGCAGATTGACTAGCGGGGGGACAGATACGCAGTATTTT.

The V call is TRBV3-1, the J call TRBJ2-7; 7 nucleotides agree with TRBD2. V trimming: 0 bases; J trimming: 0 bases; junction bases outside the gene matches: 5. Germline loops: CDR1 LGHDT, CDR2 YNNKEL (reference sequence). CDR3 length: 16 amino acids. CDR3 bases: TGTGCCAGCAGCCAAGATCTAACGGGGGGCTCCTACGAGCAGTACGTC. This codes for CASSQDLTGGSYEQYV.

The genes are TRBV11-2 and TRBJ2-7; weak D call: TRBD1 (7 bases). The CDR3 spans 15 residues. CDR1 SGHAT and CDR2 FQNNGV come from the germline V gene. With 6 bases removed from V and 2 bases from J, the gap between germline ends came to 17 bases. CDR3 amino acids: CASRGGTAITYEQYF. The DNA of the CDR3 is TGTGCCAGCAGGGGCGGGACAGCCATCACCTACGAGCAGTACTTC.

This rearrangement joins TRBV18 to TRBJ2-5; no reliable D call. V was cut by 2 bases and J by 4 bases, with 11 bases left in between. Germline values: CDR1 KGHSH, CDR2 LQKENI. The CDR3 extends over 14 amino acids. As DNA, the CDR3 is TGTGCCAGCTCACCAATGGCAGTAGTAGAGACCCAGTACTTC. This gives the protein CASSPMAVVETQYF.

On this clonotype itself: At one of its ends the junction is not consistent with the germline gene, which may arise from a read error. J is TRBJ2-3 and V is TRBV6-1; 10 bases are a match to TRBD1. The CDR3 has 15 residues. Germline V gene lookup returns CDR1 MNHNS and CDR2 SASEGT. The CDR3 DNA reads as TGTGCCAGCATTGAACGGGACAGGGGAGGCGATACGCAGTATTTT. Protein sequence: CASIERDRGGDTQYF.

This clonotype occurred a few times. This chain uses TRBV28 with TRBJ2-5; 8 nucleotides match TRBD2. The J segment lost 7 bases and the V segment lost 2 bases, leaving 9 bases of the junction unmatched. CDR1 is MDHEN and CDR2 is SYDVKM in the germline V gene. The CDR3 extends over 15 amino acids. This CDR3 reads CASSLPGGMLGTQYF. The CDR3 nucleotides are TGTGCCAGCAGTTTACCGGGGGGGATGTTGGGGACCCAGTACTTC.

CDR3 nucleotides: TGTGCCCGATCCGCCGGTAATAATTCACCCCTCCACTTT. Its translation: CARSAGNNSPLHF. The chain recombines TRBV30 with TRBJ1-6; D uncertain. The CDR3 contains 13 residues. The germline CDR1 and CDR2 sequences are GTSNPN and SVGIG (reference sequence). The V and J ends lost 8 bases and 5 bases respectively, with 13 bases between them.

Many counts were recorded for this clonotype. V and J are TRBV20-1 and TRBJ1-1; the D is unclear. The germline V gene has CDR1 DFQATT and CDR2 SNEGSKA (reference sequence). The CDR3 totals 12 residues. V dropped 5 bases and J dropped 2 bases, with 9 bases sitting between them. Here the CDR3 reads CSAREGNTEAFF. The CDR3, as DNA: TGCAGTGCTCGGGAGGGAAACACTGAAGCTTTCTTT.

J is TRBJ2-7 and V is TRBV5-1; TRBD1 is a possible D gene (6 bases). The germline CDR1 and CDR2 sequences are SGHRS and YFSETQ. V lost 0 bases, J lost 3 bases, and 13 bases lay in between. This CDR3 comprises 15 residues. This CDR3 is CASSLEMGHLYEQYF. The CDR3 DNA is TGCGCCAGCAGCTTGGAAATGGGACACCTCTACGAGCAGTACTTC.

This clonotype occurred a few times. V and J are TRBV7-2 and TRBJ2-7, with a possible D match to TRBD1 (7 bases). Germline CDR1 SGHTA, CDR2 FQGNSA. With 5 bases removed from V and 0 bases from J, the gap between germline ends came to 14 bases. The CDR3 is 15 amino acids. The CDR3 DNA follows: TGTGCCAGCAGCGGACAGGCCGGGGGCTCCTACGAGCAGTACTTC. It is translated as CASSGQAGGSYEQYF.

The chain joins TRBV6-5 to TRBJ2-5; D not certain. V lost 2 bases, J lost 2 bases, and 9 bases lay in between. The CDR3 is made up of 14 amino acids. Germline CDR1 reads MNHEY; CDR2 reads SVGAGI. CDR3 nucleotide sequence: TGTGCCAGCAGTTACATCTGGGGTCAAGAGACCCAGTACTTC. Amino acid sequence: CASSYIWGQETQYF.

This clonotype occurred a few times. V gene TRBV7-9 combines with J gene TRBJ1-5, with 8 bases identical to TRBD1. V shed 4 bases, J shed 11 bases, and the junction held 10 bases outside the gene matches. The CDR3 runs to 14 residues. In germline, CDR1 is SEHNR, CDR2 FQNEAQ (reference sequence). CDR3 region: CASSWGQVPGAQHF. In DNA form, the CDR3 reads TGTGCCAGCAGCTGGGGACAGGTCCCAGGAGCCCAGCATTTT.

The chain employs TRBV6-6 and TRBJ2-4; 9 bases are a match to TRBD2. CDR3 length: 19 residues. J gave up 10 bases and V 0 bases, and 19 bases lay outside the gene matches. Looked up from germline, CDR1 is MNHNY and CDR2 is SVGAGI (reference sequence). The CDR3 bases are TGTGCCAGCAGTTACTCGGGAGAAGCGGGGGGCACTAACCCCTGTATTCAGTACTTC. Its translation is CASSYSGEAGGTNPCIQYF.

This clonotype showed up just a few times. The chain is built from TRBV5-5 and TRBJ1-2; TRBD1 matches at 8 bases. From germline, CDR1 is SGHKS and CDR2 YYEKEE (reference sequence). CDR3 length equals 16 residues. After removal of 4 bases from V and 3 bases from J, the junction contained 11 bases not matched to a gene. The CDR3 reads CASSGHSRGRDYGYTF. CDR3 nucleotide sequence: TGTGCCAGCAGCGGACACTCCAGGGGGCGCGACTATGGCTACACCTTC.

With regard to this clonotype: One junction end does not reproduce the germline sequence, and a read error may be involved. The chain employs TRBV7-7 and TRBJ2-3, with D possibly being TRBD1 (6 bases). This CDR3 comprises 15 residues. CDR1 is SSHAT and CDR2 is FNYEAQ in the germline V gene (reference sequence). The CDR3 DNA is TGTGCTAGCAGCCGGACAGTTAGTAGCACAGATACGCAGTATTTT. This gives the protein CASSRTVSSTDTQYF.

This clonotype was found a few times. The rearrangement links TRBV5-1 to TRBJ1-1; 7 bases align to TRBD1. The junction had 5 bases not matched to a gene; V was cut back by 4 bases and J by 5 bases. Per the germline V gene, CDR1 is SGHRS and CDR2 is YFSETQ. This CDR3 contains 13 residues. The CDR3 spells CASSGTELTEAFF. The DNA of the CDR3 is TGCGCCAGCAGCGGGACAGAGTTAACTGAAGCTTTCTTT.

The gene calls are TRBV2 and TRBJ2-7; 7 positions match TRBD2. There are 12 residues in the CDR3. CDR1 and CDR2 (germline): SNHLY, FYNNEI. The V and J ends lost 8 bases and 2 bases, in that order; junction bases with no gene match: 3. The CDR3 protein is CASGGETYEQYV. CDR3 coding DNA: TGTGCCAGCGGGGGGGAAACCTACGAGCAGTACGTC.

There are a few counts of this clonotype. The chain employs TRBV6-2 or TRBV6-3 and TRBJ2-5; D gene unclear. From germline, CDR1 is MNHEY and CDR2 SVGEGT. V was cut by 2 bases and J by 0 bases, with 10 bases left in between. The CDR3 length is 15 residues. The chain's CDR3 is CASSYSISYQETQYF. The CDR3 bases are TGTGCCAGCAGTTACAGTATCTCGTACCAAGAGACCCAGTACTTC.

The chain combines TRBV29-1 with TRBJ2-5; D gene uncertain. The germline V and J ends were trimmed by 3 bases and 5 bases, with 28 bases remaining between them. The CDR3 sequence is 18 residues long. Germline CDR1 and CDR2: SQVTM and ANQGSEA. The CDR3 coding sequence is TGCAGCGTTGAGTTCTGGGAATTTGGACGCCCGTCCGGGGAGACCCAGTACTTC. The encoded protein is CSVEFWEFGRPSGETQYF.

The chain combines TRBV7-9 with TRBJ2-5; maybe TRBD1 (5 bases). Germline CDR1 is SEHNR and CDR2 is FQNEAQ (reference sequence). Deletions cut 0 bases from V and 5 bases from J, with 16 bases between. This CDR3 region has 16 residues. CDR3 nucleotide sequence: TGTGCCAGCAGCTTAGCGCTCAGACAGCCGCGGGAGACCCAGTACTTC. Protein: CASSLALRQPRETQYF. Drawing the rest from reference TRBV7-9 and TRBJ2-5, the complete variable domain is DTGVSQNPRHKITKRGQNVTFRCDPISEHNRLYWYRQTLGQGPEFLTYFQNEAQLEKSRLLSDRFSAERPKGSFSTLEIQRTEQGDSAMYLCASSLALRQPRETQYFGPGTRLLVL.

This clonotype was seen a few times. The rearrangement links TRBV20-1 to TRBJ1-4, with a tentative D call TRBD1 (5 bases). CDR1 is DFQATT, CDR2 SNEGSKA, per germline (reference sequence). Deletions cut 6 bases from V and 7 bases from J, with 15 bases between. The CDR3 contains 13 residues. This CDR3 is CSASKGTIEKLFF. In nucleotides, the CDR3 is TGCAGTGCCTCGAAGGGGACCATTGAAAAACTGTTTTTT.

The table lists this clonotype with a few counts. The CDR3 nucleotides read TGTGCCAGCAGAGGACAGGGGGGTACCGGGGAGCTGTTTTTT. Translated, it gives CASRGQGGTGELFF. The chain recombines TRBV6-4 with TRBJ2-2; 10 bases map to TRBD1. The CDR3 covers 14 residues. Looked up from germline, CDR1 is MRHNA and CDR2 is SNTAGT. V gave up 6 bases and J gave up 5 bases; unmatched junction bases: 3.

This clonotype was seen more than once but under ten times. This sequence joins TRBV6-1 and TRBJ2-7; TRBD1 matches at 7 bases. Trimming removed 4 bases from V and 4 bases from J; junction bases left unmatched: 13. Germline V lookup: CDR1 MNHNS, CDR2 SASEGT. The CDR3 length is 16 residues. CDR3 DNA: TGTGCCAGCAGTGCAAGCAGGATGGGACAGAGGTACGAGCAGTACTTC. This codes for CASSASRMGQRYEQYF.

This clonotype was observed a handful of times. The rearrangement links TRBV5-1 to TRBJ2-2; D gene uncertain. Per the germline V gene, CDR1 is SGHRS and CDR2 is YFSETQ. The CDR3 extends over 14 amino acids. V lost 0 bases to trimming and J lost 4 bases, with 7 bases between them. The CDR3 DNA sequence: TGCGCCAGCAGCTTGGTGGAGACCACCGGGGAGCTGTTTTTT. Translating gives CASSLVETTGELFF.

This clonotype was picked up many times. This sequence joins TRBV27 and TRBJ2-1; D perhaps matches TRBD2 (6 bases). With 6 bases removed from V and 7 bases from J, the gap between germline ends came to 13 bases. The CDR3 has 13 amino acids. Germline CDR1 is MNHEY and CDR2 is SMNVEV (reference sequence). CDR3 in amino acids: CASSRAGWNEQFF. CDR3 coding DNA: TGTGCCAGCAGCCGTGCGGGGTGGAATGAGCAGTTCTTC.

This clonotype was seen a few times. This rearrangement joins TRBV2 to TRBJ1-1, with a weak D call TRBD1 (5 bases). This CDR3 spans 11 amino acids. Germline values: CDR1 SNHLY, CDR2 FYNNEI. The CDR3 nucleotides are TGTGCGGGGACGGTGAACACTGAAGCTTTCTTT. This translates into CAGTVNTEAFF.

This clonotype was seen more than once but under ten times. The V and J genes are TRBV7-2 and TRBJ1-2; D uncertain. Germline assignment: CDR1 SGHTA and CDR2 FQGNSA. V dropped 0 bases and J dropped 1 base, with 9 bases sitting between them. This CDR3 is built from 15 residues. CDR3: CASSLAPVVNYGYTF. The DNA for the CDR3 is TGTGCCAGCAGCTTAGCCCCTGTGGTTAACTATGGCTACACCTTC.